This is a list of T cell receptor beta chains from one sample in a study of T cells after yellow fever vaccination. TCRdb reanalysed the 5' RACE reads using MiXCR and keeps one entry per CDR3 protein. Of under 95,000 distinct CDR3 sequences in the sample, around 7% were seen once. The source was CD8+ T cells sorted from PBMCs, collected 9 to 10 days after the first yellow fever vaccination. Source of these receptors: a man aged 18-30 years who received the YFV17D yellow fever vaccine. Each CDR3 is given with its conserved first and last residue. Each record gives: CDR3 protein, CDR3 DNA, V gene, D gene, clone size, J gene. A D gene is named only where the DNA matches it firmly. Clone size appears in some rows only: once, few, many, or a class for an expanded clone.

cdr3_aa: CSAERGNTEAFF
cdr3_nt: TGCAGTGCCGAACGAGGGAACACTGAAGCTTTCTTT
v_call: TRBV20-1
d_call: .
clone_size: many
j_call: TRBJ1-1

cdr3_aa: CASSRGAGANVLTF
cdr3_nt: TGTGCCAGCAGCAGGGGGGCTGGGGCCAACGTCCTGACTTTC
v_call: TRBV6-4
d_call: .
clone_size: many
j_call: TRBJ2-6

cdr3_aa: CASSQTPLGGGTEAFF
cdr3_nt: TGTGCCAGCAGCCAGACGCCCCTAGGGGGCGGAACTGAAGCTTTCTTT
v_call: TRBV4-2
d_call: TRBD1
clone_size: many
j_call: TRBJ1-1

cdr3_aa: CASSLVTGETQYF
cdr3_nt: TGTGCCAGCAGCTTAGTTACAGGGGAGACCCAGTACTTC
v_call: TRBV13
d_call: .
clone_size: few
j_call: TRBJ2-5

cdr3_aa: CASSLGRTSNQPQHF
cdr3_nt: TGTGCCAGCAGTTTAGGCAGGACTAGCAATCAGCCCCAGCATTTT
v_call: TRBV12-3/TRBV12-4
d_call: .
clone_size: .
j_call: TRBJ1-5

cdr3_aa: CASSLVAGRGNQPQHF
cdr3_nt: TGTGCCAGCAGCTTAGTCGCAGGGAGAGGCAATCAGCCCCAGCATTTT
v_call: TRBV7-2
d_call: .
clone_size: many
j_call: TRBJ1-5

cdr3_aa: CATSPGAGNEQFF
cdr3_nt: TGTGCCACCAGTCCGGGGGCGGGGAATGAGCAGTTCTTC
v_call: TRBV24-1
d_call: .
clone_size: many
j_call: TRBJ2-1

cdr3_aa: CSSAVGAGGELFF
cdr3_nt: TGCAGCTCCGCCGTGGGGGCAGGCGGGGAGCTGTTTTTT
v_call: TRBV29-1
d_call: .
clone_size: .
j_call: TRBJ2-2

cdr3_aa: CASSRTSGVDTQYF
cdr3_nt: TGTGCCAGCAGCCGGACTAGCGGGGTGGATACGCAGTATTTT
v_call: TRBV12-3/TRBV12-4
d_call: TRBD2
clone_size: many
j_call: TRBJ2-3

cdr3_aa: CASSPGTGGGTDTQYF
cdr3_nt: TGCGCCAGCAGCCCAGGGACAGGGGGCGGCACAGATACGCAGTATTTT
v_call: TRBV4-3
d_call: TRBD1
clone_size: many
j_call: TRBJ2-3

cdr3_aa: CASSVAAGLNEQFF
cdr3_nt: TGTGCCAGCAGCGTAGCGGCAGGGCTCAATGAGCAGTTCTTC
v_call: TRBV9
d_call: .
clone_size: many
j_call: TRBJ2-1

cdr3_aa: CASSLVPGANSEAFF
cdr3_nt: TGTGCCAGCAGCTTAGTTCCGGGGGCCAATTCTGAAGCTTTCTTT
v_call: TRBV7-4
d_call: .
clone_size: few
j_call: TRBJ1-1

cdr3_aa: CSARETGANYGYTF
cdr3_nt: TGCAGTGCTAGAGAGACAGGAGCAAACTATGGCTACACCTTC
v_call: TRBV20-1
d_call: .
clone_size: .
j_call: TRBJ1-2

cdr3_aa: CASSHRDRGSETQYF
cdr3_nt: TGTGCCAGCAGCCACCGGGACAGGGGGTCTGAGACCCAGTACTTC
v_call: TRBV7-9
d_call: TRBD1
clone_size: .
j_call: TRBJ2-5

cdr3_aa: CASSLAVHLGGLDNEQFF
cdr3_nt: TGTGCCAGCAGCTTGGCCGTTCATCTGGGGGGACTCGACAATGAGCAGTTCTTC
v_call: TRBV5-5
d_call: .
clone_size: many
j_call: TRBJ2-1

cdr3_aa: CASSSGPGRDF
cdr3_nt: TGTGCCAGCAGTTCCGGGCCAGGACGGGACTTC
v_call: TRBV12-3/TRBV12-4
d_call: .
clone_size: many
j_call: TRBJ2-5

cdr3_aa: CAITGGQGQPQHF
cdr3_nt: TGTGCCATCACCGGGGGGCAAGGGCAGCCCCAGCATTTT
v_call: TRBV12-3/TRBV12-4
d_call: .
clone_size: once
j_call: TRBJ1-5

cdr3_aa: CASSLLPHDRGGPYGYTF
cdr3_nt: TGTGCCAGCAGCTTGCTCCCTCACGACAGGGGGGGTCCCTATGGCTACACCTTC
v_call: TRBV7-3
d_call: TRBD1
clone_size: many
j_call: TRBJ1-2

cdr3_aa: CASSPGTASTDTQYF
cdr3_nt: TGTGCCAGCAGCCCAGGGACAGCCAGCACAGATACGCAGTATTTT
v_call: TRBV6-1
d_call: TRBD1
clone_size: many
j_call: TRBJ2-3

cdr3_aa: CASSYVNEQYF
cdr3_nt: TGTGCCAGCAGTTATGTGAACGAGCAGTACTTC
v_call: TRBV6-6
d_call: .
clone_size: many
j_call: TRBJ2-7

cdr3_aa: CASSFGSYEQYF
cdr3_nt: TGTGCCAGCAGCTTTGGCTCCTACGAGCAGTACTTC
v_call: TRBV7-9
d_call: .
clone_size: many
j_call: TRBJ2-7

cdr3_aa: CASSPWTGGTGELFF
cdr3_nt: TGTGCCAGCAGTCCCTGGACAGGGGGAACCGGGGAGCTGTTTTTT
v_call: TRBV12-3/TRBV12-4
d_call: TRBD1
clone_size: .
j_call: TRBJ2-2

cdr3_aa: CASSHPGHEQFF
cdr3_nt: TGTGCCAGCAGCCACCCCGGGCATGAGCAGTTCTTC
v_call: TRBV3-1
d_call: .
clone_size: .
j_call: TRBJ2-1

cdr3_aa: CASSLAGARNTGELFF
cdr3_nt: TGTGCCAGCAGCTTGGCGGGGGCGAGGAACACCGGGGAGCTGTTTTTT
v_call: TRBV5-5
d_call: .
clone_size: many
j_call: TRBJ2-2

cdr3_aa: CASSPSGVYNEQFF
cdr3_nt: TGTGCCAGCAGTCCCTCCGGGGTCTACAATGAGCAGTTCTTC
v_call: TRBV27
d_call: .
clone_size: many
j_call: TRBJ2-1

cdr3_aa: CASSAQGGQADKQYF
cdr3_nt: TGTGCCAGCAGCGCCCAAGGGGGGCAGGCCGACAAGCAGTACTTC
v_call: TRBV9
d_call: .
clone_size: many
j_call: TRBJ2-7

cdr3_aa: CATSGRGEETQYF
cdr3_nt: TGTGCCACCAGTGGAAGGGGGGAAGAGACCCAGTACTTC
v_call: TRBV24-1
d_call: .
clone_size: .
j_call: TRBJ2-5

cdr3_aa: CASSLLAAYNEQFF
cdr3_nt: TGTGCCAGCAGTTTACTAGCGGCTTACAATGAGCAGTTCTTC
v_call: TRBV27
d_call: TRBD2
clone_size: many
j_call: TRBJ2-1

cdr3_aa: CASSLGPNTGELFF
cdr3_nt: TGTGCCAGCAGCTTAGGGCCGAACACCGGGGAGCTGTTTTTT
v_call: TRBV11-1
d_call: .
clone_size: many
j_call: TRBJ2-2

cdr3_aa: CASSQGGRGPGDEQFF
cdr3_nt: TGCGCCAGCAGCCAAGGGGGGCGGGGGCCCGGGGATGAGCAGTTCTTC
v_call: TRBV4-3
d_call: .
clone_size: many
j_call: TRBJ2-1

cdr3_aa: CASSGGTGTYNEQFF
cdr3_nt: TGCGCCAGCAGCGGGGGGACAGGGACCTACAATGAGCAGTTCTTC
v_call: TRBV5-1
d_call: TRBD1
clone_size: many
j_call: TRBJ2-1

cdr3_aa: CASSEIEGQEQYF
cdr3_nt: TGTGCCAGCAGTGAAATAGAAGGACAGGAGCAGTACTTC
v_call: TRBV2
d_call: .
clone_size: many
j_call: TRBJ2-7

cdr3_aa: CASGPAGQHNEQFF
cdr3_nt: TGTGCCAGCGGCCCCGCGGGACAGCACAATGAGCAGTTCTTC
v_call: TRBV4-2
d_call: .
clone_size: few
j_call: TRBJ2-1

cdr3_aa: CASSPLGQGAGEQYF
cdr3_nt: TGTGCCAGCAGCCCCCTGGGACAGGGGGCTGGGGAGCAGTACTTC
v_call: TRBV6-1
d_call: TRBD1
clone_size: many
j_call: TRBJ2-7

cdr3_aa: CSALGGTGNTIYF
cdr3_nt: TGCAGCGCTCTGGGGGGCACTGGAAACACCATATATTTT
v_call: TRBV29-1
d_call: .
clone_size: many
j_call: TRBJ1-3

cdr3_aa: CASSTSPDRGREFF
cdr3_nt: TGTGCCAGCAGTACAAGCCCGGACAGGGGGAGGGAGTTCTTC
v_call: TRBV6-2/TRBV6-3
d_call: TRBD1
clone_size: many
j_call: TRBJ2-1

cdr3_aa: CASSLGEDQPQHF
cdr3_nt: TGTGCCAGCAGTTTGGGGGAGGATCAGCCCCAGCATTTT
v_call: TRBV27
d_call: .
clone_size: many
j_call: TRBJ1-5

cdr3_aa: CASSQDRGTGYEQYF
cdr3_nt: TGCGCCAGCAGCCAAGACAGGGGGACTGGCTACGAGCAGTACTTC
v_call: TRBV4-3
d_call: .
clone_size: .
j_call: TRBJ2-7

cdr3_aa: CASSWNTGELFF
cdr3_nt: TGTGCCAGCAGCTGGAACACCGGGGAGCTGTTTTTT
v_call: TRBV7-2
d_call: .
clone_size: .
j_call: TRBJ2-2

cdr3_aa: CASSGSLRDEQYF
cdr3_nt: TGTGCCAGCAGCGGGTCCCTCAGGGACGAGCAGTACTTC
v_call: TRBV7-6
d_call: .
clone_size: .
j_call: TRBJ2-7

cdr3_aa: CASSRDSGEQETQYF
cdr3_nt: TGTGCCAGCAGCCGCGATAGCGGGGAACAAGAGACCCAGTACTTC
v_call: TRBV7-2
d_call: TRBD2
clone_size: many
j_call: TRBJ2-5

cdr3_aa: CASSQDLLGQDGEQYF
cdr3_nt: TGCGCCAGCAGCCAAGATTTATTGGGACAGGACGGCGAGCAGTACTTC
v_call: TRBV4-3
d_call: TRBD1
clone_size: few
j_call: TRBJ2-7

cdr3_aa: CASSLSREQFF
cdr3_nt: TGCGCCAGCAGCTTGAGCCGTGAGCAGTTCTTC
v_call: TRBV5-1
d_call: .
clone_size: few
j_call: TRBJ2-1

cdr3_aa: CASSLGTGGSPEAFF
cdr3_nt: TGTGCCAGCAGCTTAGGAACAGGGGGGAGCCCTGAAGCTTTCTTT
v_call: TRBV13
d_call: TRBD1
clone_size: .
j_call: TRBJ1-1

cdr3_aa: CASSEDLYYTEAFF
cdr3_nt: TGTGCCAGCAGTGAAGACTTGTATTACACTGAAGCTTTCTTT
v_call: TRBV6-1
d_call: .
clone_size: many
j_call: TRBJ1-1

cdr3_aa: CSARVRTGLSNSPLHF
cdr3_nt: TGCAGTGCTAGAGTGAGGACAGGGCTTAGTAATTCACCCCTCCACTTT
v_call: TRBV20-1
d_call: TRBD1
clone_size: .
j_call: TRBJ1-6

cdr3_aa: CASSFGTGDYEQYF
cdr3_nt: TGTGCCAGCAGTTTCGGGACAGGGGACTACGAGCAGTACTTC
v_call: TRBV27
d_call: TRBD1
clone_size: many
j_call: TRBJ2-7

cdr3_aa: CASSSGQGETQYF
cdr3_nt: TGTGCCAGCAGTTCCGGACAGGGGGAGACCCAGTACTTC
v_call: TRBV12-3/TRBV12-4
d_call: TRBD1
clone_size: .
j_call: TRBJ2-5

cdr3_aa: CASSWNSNQPQHF
cdr3_nt: TGTGCCAGCAGTTGGAATAGCAATCAGCCCCAGCATTTT
v_call: TRBV12-3/TRBV12-4
d_call: .
clone_size: few
j_call: TRBJ1-5

cdr3_aa: CASSLGQGTNYGYTF
cdr3_nt: TGTGCCAGCAGCTTAGGACAGGGAACTAACTATGGCTACACCTTC
v_call: TRBV7-9
d_call: TRBD1
clone_size: many
j_call: TRBJ1-2

cdr3_aa: CATGGATNEKLFF
cdr3_nt: TGTGCCACCGGTGGGGCAACTAATGAAAAACTGTTTTTT
v_call: TRBV10-3
d_call: .
clone_size: few
j_call: TRBJ1-4

cdr3_aa: CASSYRADTEAFF
cdr3_nt: TGTGCCAGCAGTTACAGGGCTGACACTGAAGCTTTCTTT
v_call: TRBV6-5
d_call: .
clone_size: many
j_call: TRBJ1-1

cdr3_aa: CASSVARGGILETQYF
cdr3_nt: TGTGCCAGCAGCGTCGCCCGCGGGGGAATTCTAGAGACCCAGTACTTC
v_call: TRBV9
d_call: TRBD2
clone_size: few
j_call: TRBJ2-5

cdr3_aa: CATTTGFAYEQYF
cdr3_nt: TGTGCCACGACGACCGGGTTTGCGTACGAGCAGTACTTC
v_call: TRBV7-2
d_call: .
clone_size: many
j_call: TRBJ2-7

cdr3_aa: CASGKRGSWSEKLFF
cdr3_nt: TGCGCCAGCGGCAAACGGGGGAGTTGGAGCGAAAAACTGTTTTTT
v_call: TRBV4-3
d_call: .
clone_size: .
j_call: TRBJ1-4